This T cell receptor beta chain originates from a study of CD4 T cells in relation to SARS-CoV-2 and coronaviruses (dated by TCRdb to the early 2020s). The study in broad terms: The full convalescent cohort of more than ten patients had a median age of roughly 35 years, ranging from roughly 21 to 72 years. The approximately 12 convalescent patients included 8 males and 4 females; two subjects were Hispanic. HLA restriction was mapped for shared crossreactive spike epitopes using patient-derived lymphoblastoid cell lines. At the level of individual TCR clonotypes, the study evaluated whether memory CD4+ T cells crossreact between the spike proteins of SARS-CoV-2 and those of common cold coronaviruses. The Adaptive Biotechnologies TCR-sequencing kit was used to sequence samples from three pre-COVID donors and the naive versus memory experiments, while other data came from Illumina-based sequencing. A different, Illumina-based TCR-beta assay was used to sequence expansion assays from other donors in the study.

To separate naive from memory CD4+ T cells, cryopreserved PBMCs first underwent CD4 enrichment and then EasySep naive CD4+ T cell enrichment. Ficoll-Paque PLUS gradient centrifugation was used to isolate PBMCs from leukapheresis product or whole blood. The PBMCs went either fresh into the expansion assay or into cryopreservation at -140 degrees C. The QIAamp Micro DNA Kit was used to extract genomic DNA from the CD4+ T cells. Worth noting for this clone: Its antigen is unknown. Base qualities are not recorded, but no much larger clone differs from it by a single base. The identical CDR3 is also encoded by other nucleotide sequences in the sample.

What the research found in general, with its limitations: Memory CD4+ clonotypes crossrecognizing SARS-CoV-2 and at least one common cold coronavirus spike were found in approximately 60% of donors. Significantly weaker SARS-CoV-2-driven expansion was shown by crossreactive clones than by monoreactive clones, consistent with antigenic imprinting. Crossreactivity analysis was centred on spike protein, so crossreactivity against other viral proteins was not assessed. Naive versus memory sequencing indicated that memory recall responses, rather than primary responses primed during culture, are detected by the assay. The study was constrained by small numbers of patients and of tested TCRs. No donor contributed both pre-pandemic and post-infection samples, which limited tracing the source of pre-existing responses.

Uncultured naive and memory CD4+ T cell DNA received deep-resolution immunoSEQ TCR-beta sequencing. The paper's data handling went like this. During preprocessing, nonproductive sequences were removed, along with CDR3s that did not begin with C, did not end with F or W, or were shorter than 7 amino acids. Cultured and uncultured naive and memory CD4+ repertoires were searched for CDR3s previously identified as spike- and CEF-reactive. Pairwise Levenshtein distance, computed with the stringdist R package after three terminal residues were trimmed from each end, was used as the measure of CDR3 homology. TCRdb took this table from immuneACCESS and kept in-frame rearrangements with V and J called. Such tables lack part of the clones; where checked against another copy, unresolved V genes explain under half of the gap, and the rest is unexplained. The V and J calls and the clone size are those of that table, but D and trimming were determined from the DNA. For this sample there are approximately 37,000 clones; approximately 85% appear just once. The ten largest clonotypes hold roughly 3.2% of the sample.

Sequencing used memory CD4+ T cells from PBMCs. The cell subset or site label, as the study defines it: memory (non-naive) CD4+ T cells. The origin of this receptor is an adult with COVID-19.

The CDR3 protein is CASSRGGRDQPQHF. The DNA sequence is as follows: TGCGCCAGCAGCAGGGGAGGGAGGGACCAGCCCCAGCATTTT. The V gene is TRBV21-1 and the J gene is TRBJ1-5. TRBV21-1 represents a pseudogene. The cysteine opens and the phenylalanine closes a CDR3 of 14 amino acids. CDR3 DNA only is kept here, 42 bases in frame from base 1.